This T cell receptor beta chain emerged from a study of identical twins. One entry per CDR3 protein, called by TCRdb with MiXCR from the 5' RACE reads. The data show under 900,000 distinct CDR3 sequences, 15% to 20% seen once. This clonotype was counted between two and nine times. A further study also used this sample, focusing on T cells expressing NK-cell markers.

The clonotype comes from a woman between 18 and 29 years old in good health. Source material: PBMCs.

In DNA, the CDR3 is TGCAGTCCTGCCAGCCCAAGCCCTCTCGGTTACGAGCAGTACTTC. Translating it yields CSPASPSPLGYEQYF. This rearrangement joins TRBV20-1 to TRBJ2-7, with unresolved D. Germline CDR1 reads DFQATT; CDR2 reads SNEGSKA (reference sequence). V lost 8 bases and J lost 4, with 24 bases in between. This CDR3 contains 15 residues.